One T cell receptor beta chain is described in this entry. Antigen: not known. The repertoire was sequenced with immunoSEQ multiplex PCR; TCRdb's copy has only in-frame clones and lacks some. The sample consists of some 92,000 clones, roughly three quarters of them appearing once. The CDR3 totals 15 residues. Germline V gives CDR1 MNHEY, CDR2 SVGAGI. The ends lost 6 bases at V and 11 bases at J; junction bases unmatched: 13. The source of the sample is a study of cytotoxic CD8 clonotypes in ibrutinib-treated CLL. Study summary: Of a cohort that held around 10 relapsed/refractory and some 14 treatment-naive patients, 17 to 18 were IGHV unmutated. Averaging across samples gave approximately 260,000 productive templates and 94,082 productive rearrangements.

Study conclusions and caveats: Stable or contracted on treatment, public clonotypes were also uncommon.

The chain links TRBV6-5 to TRBJ2-3; 11 nucleotides agree with TRBD2. The sequenced sample was PBMCs, obtained after 24 months of ibrutinib treatment. This receptor was obtained from a human donor with chronic lymphocytic leukemia. The CDR3 nucleotides are TGTGCCAGCAGGGCTAGCGGGGGGCCATCAGGGGAGCAGTATTTT. It yields the protein CASRASGGPSGEQYF.